This TCR beta chain emerged from a study of response to subunit inactivated influenza vaccine. TCRdb re-derived calls from the RT-PCR reads in MiXCR, one entry per CDR3 protein. The table has about 540,000 distinct CDR3 sequences, 20% to 25% seen once; the top ten hold roughly 2.8%. CDR3 length equals 13 residues. The germline V and J ends were trimmed by 0 bases and 6 bases, with 9 bases remaining between them. Germline-derived CDR1 and CDR2 are MNHEY and SVGAGI. The same sample was also used in a study of T cells expressing NK-cell markers. That study adds: Production of TCR beta cDNA relied on 5'RACE template switching with UMIs. Sorting was restricted to alpha-beta TCR T cells by an anti-gamma-delta TCR antibody in several experiments. In 5 to 7 donors, dominant NKG2C+ clonotypes were roughly 1.0-8% of CD8+ T cells. The study left the HCMV specificity of expanded NKG2C+ T cell clones unresolved.

This receptor was identified in a man in his forties or fifties who received an inactivated influenza vaccine. Source: CD4+ T cells sorted from PBMCs, taken roughly 12 days after vaccination. V usage is TRBV6-5 and J usage is TRBJ2-7; D perhaps matches TRBD1 (6 bases). As DNA, the CDR3 is TGTGCCAGCAGTTACTCGTCAGGGGTCGAGCAGTACTTC. Protein product: CASSYSSGVEQYF.